The sequence of this T cell receptor beta chain was determined in a study of blood T cell repertoires in COVID-19. In the source study's methods: From reference gene primer amplification, estimates of nucleated cell counts were derived. Sequencing used immunoSEQ multiplex PCR; TCRdb keeps in-frame clones, though not all of them. The V and J calls and clone size were taken over from that table, and D and trimming were inferred from the DNA. The data hold about 170,000 clones, with roughly 80% observed a single time. This CDR3 is built from 16 residues. Germline CDR1 and CDR2: MNHEY and SMNVEV (reference sequence). Trimming cost V 3 bases and J 3 bases; bases outside gene matches: 6. This clone was recorded only once.

This TCR came from a man aged 65-85 years with active or convalescent COVID-19. The source material was peripheral blood. The chain recombines TRBV27 with TRBJ2-1, with 9 bases matching TRBD1. This CDR3 reads CASSFLDRGYYNEQFF. The CDR3 DNA reads as TGTGCCAGCAGTTTCTTAGACAGGGGGTACTACAATGAGCAGTTCTTC.